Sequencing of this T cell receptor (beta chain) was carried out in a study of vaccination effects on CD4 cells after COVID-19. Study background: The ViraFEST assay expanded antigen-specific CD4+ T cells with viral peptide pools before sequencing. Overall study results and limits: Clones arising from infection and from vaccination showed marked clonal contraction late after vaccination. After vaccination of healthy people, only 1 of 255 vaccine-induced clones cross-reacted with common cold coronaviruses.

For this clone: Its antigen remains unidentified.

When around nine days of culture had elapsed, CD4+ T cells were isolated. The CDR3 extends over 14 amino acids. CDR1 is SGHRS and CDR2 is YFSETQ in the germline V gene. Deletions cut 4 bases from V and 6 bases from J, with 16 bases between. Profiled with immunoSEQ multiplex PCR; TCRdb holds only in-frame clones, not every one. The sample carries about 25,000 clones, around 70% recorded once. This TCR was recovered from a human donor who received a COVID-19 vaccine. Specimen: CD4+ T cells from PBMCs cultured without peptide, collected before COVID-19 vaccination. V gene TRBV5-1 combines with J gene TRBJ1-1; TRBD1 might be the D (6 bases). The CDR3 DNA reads TGCGCCAGCAGCCTGGGGGGGGACACTTCTGAAGCTTTCTTT. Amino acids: CASSLGGDTSEAFF.